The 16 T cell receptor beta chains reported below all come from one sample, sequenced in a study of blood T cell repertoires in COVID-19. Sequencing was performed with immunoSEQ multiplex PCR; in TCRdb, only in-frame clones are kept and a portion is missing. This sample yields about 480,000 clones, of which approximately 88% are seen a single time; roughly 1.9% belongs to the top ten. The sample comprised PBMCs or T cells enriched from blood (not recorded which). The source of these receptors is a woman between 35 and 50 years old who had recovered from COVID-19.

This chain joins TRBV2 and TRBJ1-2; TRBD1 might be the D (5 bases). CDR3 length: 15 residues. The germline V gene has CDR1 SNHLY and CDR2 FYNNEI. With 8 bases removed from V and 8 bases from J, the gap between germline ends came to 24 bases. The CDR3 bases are TGTGCCAGCCGGGTAGCAGGGTCACCCCCCGGGGGCTACACCTTC. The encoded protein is CASRVAGSPPGGYTF.

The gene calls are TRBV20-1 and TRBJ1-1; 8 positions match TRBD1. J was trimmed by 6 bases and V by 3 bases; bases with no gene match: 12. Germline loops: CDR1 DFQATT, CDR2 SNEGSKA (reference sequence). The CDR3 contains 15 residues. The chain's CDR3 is CSASDETDREAEAFF. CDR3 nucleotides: TGCAGTGCTAGTGACGAAACGGACAGGGAGGCTGAAGCTTTCTTT.

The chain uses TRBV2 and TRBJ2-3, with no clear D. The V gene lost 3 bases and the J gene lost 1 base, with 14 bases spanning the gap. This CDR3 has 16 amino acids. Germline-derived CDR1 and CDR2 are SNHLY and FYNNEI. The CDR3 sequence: CASSDWVDTRTDTQYF. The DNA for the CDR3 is TGTGCCAGCAGTGATTGGGTTGACACCCGCACAGATACGCAGTATTTT.

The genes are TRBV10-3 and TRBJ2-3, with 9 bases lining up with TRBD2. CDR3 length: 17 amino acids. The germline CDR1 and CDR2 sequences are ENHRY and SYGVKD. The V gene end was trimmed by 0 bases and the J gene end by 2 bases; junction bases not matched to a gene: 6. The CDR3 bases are TGTGCCATCAGTGAGTCGTCCAGCGGGAGGTCCACAGATACGCAGTATTTT. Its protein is CAISESSSGRSTDTQYF.

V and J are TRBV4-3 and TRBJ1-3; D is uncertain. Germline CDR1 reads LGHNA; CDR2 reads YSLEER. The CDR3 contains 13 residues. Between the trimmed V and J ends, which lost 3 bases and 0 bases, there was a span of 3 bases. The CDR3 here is CASSQSSGNTIYF. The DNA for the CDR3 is TGCGCCAGCAGCCAGAGCTCTGGAAACACCATATATTTT.

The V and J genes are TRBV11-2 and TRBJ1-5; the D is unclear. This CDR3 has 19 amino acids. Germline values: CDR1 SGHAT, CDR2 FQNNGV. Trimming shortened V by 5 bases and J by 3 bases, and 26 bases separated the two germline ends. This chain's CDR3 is CASSPRLVQTWNTNQPQHF. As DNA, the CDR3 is TGTGCCAGCAGCCCTAGATTGGTGCAGACCTGGAATACCAATCAGCCCCAGCATTTT.

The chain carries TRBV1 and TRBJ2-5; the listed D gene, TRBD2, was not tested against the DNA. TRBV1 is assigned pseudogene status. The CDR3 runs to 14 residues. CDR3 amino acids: CTSSLGLGGETQYF. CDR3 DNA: TGCACCAGCAGCCTAGGACTAGGAGGAGAGACCCAGTACTTC.

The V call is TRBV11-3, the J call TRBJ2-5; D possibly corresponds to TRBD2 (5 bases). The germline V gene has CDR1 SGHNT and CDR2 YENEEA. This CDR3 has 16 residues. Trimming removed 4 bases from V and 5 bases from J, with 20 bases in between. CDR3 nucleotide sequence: TGTGCCAGCAGCTCACTAGGTCTAGTCGGCAGGGAGACCCAGTACTTC. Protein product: CASSSLGLVGRETQYF. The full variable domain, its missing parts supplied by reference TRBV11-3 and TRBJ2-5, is EAGVVQSPRYKIIEKKQPVAFWCNPISGHNTLYWYLQNLGQGPELLIRYENEEAVDDSQLPKDRFSAERLKGVDSTLKIQPAELGDSAVYLCASSSLGLVGRETQYFGPGTRLLVL.

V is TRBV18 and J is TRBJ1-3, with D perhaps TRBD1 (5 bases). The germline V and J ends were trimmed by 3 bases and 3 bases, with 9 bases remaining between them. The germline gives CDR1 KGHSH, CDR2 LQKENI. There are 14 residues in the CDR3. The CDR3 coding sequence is TGTGCCAGCTCACCGGGCAGGGATGGAAACACCATATATTTT. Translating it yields CASSPGRDGNTIYF.

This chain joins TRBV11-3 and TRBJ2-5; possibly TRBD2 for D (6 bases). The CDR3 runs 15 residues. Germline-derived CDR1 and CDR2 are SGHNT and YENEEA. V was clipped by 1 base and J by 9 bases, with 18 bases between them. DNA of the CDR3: TGTGCCAGCAGCTTAGCTCGGGACTCCTCTTCGCCCCAGTACTTC. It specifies CASSLARDSSSPQYF.

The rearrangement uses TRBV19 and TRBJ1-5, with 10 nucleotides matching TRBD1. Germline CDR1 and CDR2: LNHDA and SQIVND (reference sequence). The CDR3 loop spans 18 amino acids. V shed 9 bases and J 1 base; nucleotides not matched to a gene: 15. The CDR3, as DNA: TGTGCCAGCAAGAGCCGGGACAGGGGTTCCATCAGCAATCAGCCCCAGCATTTT. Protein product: CASKSRDRGSISNQPQHF.

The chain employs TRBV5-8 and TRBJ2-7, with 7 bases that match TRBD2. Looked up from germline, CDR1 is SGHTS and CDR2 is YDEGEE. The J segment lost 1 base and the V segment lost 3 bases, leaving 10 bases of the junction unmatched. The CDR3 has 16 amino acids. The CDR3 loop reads CASSSLRASGSYEQYF. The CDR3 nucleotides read TGTGCCAGCAGCTCTCTAAGGGCTAGCGGTTCCTACGAGCAGTACTTC.

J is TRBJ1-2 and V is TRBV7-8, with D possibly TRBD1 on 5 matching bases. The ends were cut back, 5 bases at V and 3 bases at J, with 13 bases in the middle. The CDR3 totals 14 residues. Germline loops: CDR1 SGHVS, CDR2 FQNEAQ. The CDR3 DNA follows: TGTGCCAGCAGCATAGGGGAGGCCTACTATGGCTACACCTTC. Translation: CASSIGEAYYGYTF.

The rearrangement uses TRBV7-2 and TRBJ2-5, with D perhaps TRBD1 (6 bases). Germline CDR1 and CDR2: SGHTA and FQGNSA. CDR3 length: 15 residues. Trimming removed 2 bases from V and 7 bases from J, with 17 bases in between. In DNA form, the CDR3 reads TGTGCCAGCAGCTTAAATTCAGGGGTGCTCGGGACCCAGTACTTC. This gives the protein CASSLNSGVLGTQYF.

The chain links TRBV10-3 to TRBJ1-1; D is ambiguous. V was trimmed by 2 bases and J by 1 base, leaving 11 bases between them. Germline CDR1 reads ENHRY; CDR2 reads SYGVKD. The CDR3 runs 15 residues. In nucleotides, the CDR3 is TGTGCCATCAGTGAGGGAGGCGGTCGGAACACTGAAGCTTTCTTT. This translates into CAISEGGGRNTEAFF.

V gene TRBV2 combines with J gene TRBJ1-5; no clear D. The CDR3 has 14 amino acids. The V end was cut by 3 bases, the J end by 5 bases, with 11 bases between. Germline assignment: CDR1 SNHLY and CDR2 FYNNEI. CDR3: CASSDFLRDQPQHF. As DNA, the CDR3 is TGTGCCAGCAGTGATTTTCTTCGGGATCAGCCCCAGCATTTT. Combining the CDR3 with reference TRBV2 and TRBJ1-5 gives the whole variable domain EPEVTQTPSHQVTQMGQEVILRCVPISNHLYFYWYRQILGQKVEFLVSFYNNEISEKSEIFDDQFSVERPDGSNFTLKIRSTKLEDSAMYFCASSDFLRDQPQHFGDGTRLSIL.